This TCR beta chain was sequenced during a study of cytomegalovirus exposure and HLA in healthy donors. General observations from the study: Presence/absence comparisons presumed near-even sequencing depth among donors. The study listed roughly 160 cytomegalovirus-associated TCR beta chains.

Both 60 Vbeta primers and 13 Jbeta primers went into the PCR. Sequencing used immunoSEQ multiplex PCR; TCRdb keeps in-frame clones, though not all of them. The sample has over 150,000 clones; about 80% are singletons. Details on this clone: Antigen unknown.

The sample comprised PBMCs. The clonotype comes from a man aged 30-40 years in good health and CMV-seronegative.

The CDR3 spells CASSFRVPLEKLFF. The CDR3 coding sequence is TGTGCCAGCAGTTTCAGGGTCCCTTTGGAAAAACTGTTTTTT. The chain has TRBV27 and TRBJ1-4; a weak D match, TRBD1 (5 bases). Per germline, CDR1 MNHEY and CDR2 SMNVEV (reference sequence). The V and J ends lost 3 bases and 8 bases respectively, with 13 bases between them. The CDR3 length is 14 residues.